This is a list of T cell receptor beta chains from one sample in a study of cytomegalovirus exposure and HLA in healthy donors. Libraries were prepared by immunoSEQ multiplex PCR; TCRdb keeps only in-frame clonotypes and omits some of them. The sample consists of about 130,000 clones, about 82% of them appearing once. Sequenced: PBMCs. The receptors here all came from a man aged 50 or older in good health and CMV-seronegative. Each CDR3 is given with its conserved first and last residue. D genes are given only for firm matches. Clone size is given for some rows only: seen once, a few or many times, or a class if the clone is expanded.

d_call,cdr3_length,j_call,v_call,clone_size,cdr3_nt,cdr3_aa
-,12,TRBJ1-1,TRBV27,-,TGTGCCAGCAGCTCCACGGGCACTGAAGCTTTCTTT,CASSSTGTEAFF
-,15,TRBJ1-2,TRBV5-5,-,TGTGCCAGCAGCTTGGCAGGGGCGGGTAACTATGGCTACACCTTC,CASSLAGAGNYGYTF
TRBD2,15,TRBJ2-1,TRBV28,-,TGTGCCACCATACTAGCGGGGAAGCCAAGGGATGAGCAGTTCTTC,CATILAGKPRDEQFF
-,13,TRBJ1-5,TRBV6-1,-,TGTGCCAGCAGTGAAGAGAGGGGAGGACCCCAGCATTTT,CASSEERGGPQHF
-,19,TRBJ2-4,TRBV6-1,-,TGTGCCAGCAGTGAGGCGCTCATGGGGCTTCAAGGGACCAAAAACATTCAGTACTTC,CASSEALMGLQGTKNIQYF
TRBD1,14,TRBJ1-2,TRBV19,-,TGTGCCAGTAGTATATACAGGGGGGACTATGGCTACACCTTC,CASSIYRGDYGYTF
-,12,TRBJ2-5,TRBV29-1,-,TGCAGCGTCGCCGGGACACGTGAGACCCAGTACTTC,CSVAGTRETQYF
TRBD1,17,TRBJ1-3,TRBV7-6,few,TGTGCCAGCAGCTTAAATCAGGGGGCGAGGACTGGAAACACCATATATTTT,CASSLNQGARTGNTIYF
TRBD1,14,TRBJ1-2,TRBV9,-,TGTGCCAGCAGCGCGGGAGGGGGCTACTATGGCTACACCTTC,CASSAGGGYYGYTF
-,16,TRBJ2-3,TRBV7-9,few,TGTTCCAGCAGCCCAGACTACCATCCTAGCACAGATACGCAGTATTTT,CSSSPDYHPSTDTQYF
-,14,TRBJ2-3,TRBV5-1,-,TGCGCCAGCAGCTTGAGCCGGGACACGGATACGCAGTATTTT,CASSLSRDTDTQYF
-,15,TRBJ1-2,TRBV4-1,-,TGCGCCAGCAGCCACCCAGGGACGGCGGGATATGGCTACACCTTC,CASSHPGTAGYGYTF
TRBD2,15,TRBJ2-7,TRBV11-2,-,TGTGCCAGCAGCACCGGACTAGCGGGGTTCTACGAGCAGTACTTC,CASSTGLAGFYEQYF
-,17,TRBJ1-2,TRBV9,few,TGTGCCAGCAGCGTAGGACCATACAGGGATGCTAACTATGGCTACACCTTC,CASSVGPYRDANYGYTF
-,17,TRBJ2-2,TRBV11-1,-,TGTGCCAGCAGCTTAGCAGGGGTCTCAGTCCATGGCGGGGAGCTGTTTTTT,CASSLAGVSVHGGELFF
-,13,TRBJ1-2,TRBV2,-,TGTGCCAGCAGTCCCTTAGGGGTTTCTGGCTACACCTTC,CASSPLGVSGYTF
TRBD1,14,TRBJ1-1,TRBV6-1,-,TGTGCCAGCAGTGATTGGGGACAGGGCACTGAAGCTTTCTTT,CASSDWGQGTEAFF
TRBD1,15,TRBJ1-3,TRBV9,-,TGTGCCAGCAGCGTAGCTGCAGGGGGGCTTGACACCATATATTTT,CASSVAAGGLDTIYF
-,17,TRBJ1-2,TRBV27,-,TGTGCCAGCAGCTACCCATACACAAACAGGGATTCGCATGGCTACACCTTC,CASSYPYTNRDSHGYTF
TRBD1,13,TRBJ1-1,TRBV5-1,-,TGCGCCAGCAGCCCGGGACAGGGCCCTGAAGCTTTCTTT,CASSPGQGPEAFF
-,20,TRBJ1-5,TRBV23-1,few,TGCGCCAGCAGTCAATCGCAAGGCAGGATAAAGGTTAGTAGCAATCAGCCCCAGCATTTT,CASSQSQGRIKVSSNQPQHF
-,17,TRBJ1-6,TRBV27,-,TGTGCCAGCAGGGCATCGGACGGGAGCTCCTATAATTCACCCCTCCACTTT,CASRASDGSSYNSPLHF
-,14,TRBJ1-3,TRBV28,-,TGTGCCAGCAGTTTTTCAGGGGTTGGAAACACCATATATTTT,CASSFSGVGNTIYF
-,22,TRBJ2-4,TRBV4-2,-,TGTGCCAGCAGCCAAGGTCGGGAGAGCGGGCCGGTGGGAAACCTAGGCAAAAACATTCAGTACTTC,CASSQGRESGPVGNLGKNIQYF
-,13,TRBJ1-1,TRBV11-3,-,TGTGCCAGCAGCTCCCGTCATGGCCCTGAAGCTTTCTTT,CASSSRHGPEAFF
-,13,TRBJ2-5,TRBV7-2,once,TGTGCCAGCAGCGCGGGACTGGAAGAGGCCCAGTACTTC,CASSAGLEEAQYF
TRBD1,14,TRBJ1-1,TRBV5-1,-,TGCGCCAGCAGCTTTGACAGGGTGGACACTGAAGCTTTCTTT,CASSFDRVDTEAFF
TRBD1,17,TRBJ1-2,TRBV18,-,TGTGCCAGCTCATCTTCGACAGGGGGCCGGGGTGTCTATGGCTACACCTTC,CASSSSTGGRGVYGYTF
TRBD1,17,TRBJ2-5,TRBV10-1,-,TGCGCCAGCAGTGAGACCCCCGGGACAGGGGCTCAAGAGACCCAGTACTTC,CASSETPGTGAQETQYF
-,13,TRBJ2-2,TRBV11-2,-,TGTGCCAGCAGCCCAACGACAGGCGGGGAGCTGTTTTTT,CASSPTTGGELFF
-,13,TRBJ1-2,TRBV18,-,TGTGCCAGCTCACCAGCTGAGGCCTATGGCTACACCTTC,CASSPAEAYGYTF
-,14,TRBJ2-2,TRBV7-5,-,TGTGTCAGAAGCTCACGGGAAGGGTCCGGGGAGCTGTTTTTT,CVRSSREGSGELFF
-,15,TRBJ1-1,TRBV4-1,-,TGCGCCAGCAGCCAACGGACGGGGGAATACACTGAAGCTTTCTTT,CASSQRTGEYTEAFF
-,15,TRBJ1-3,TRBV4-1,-,TGCGCCAGCAGCCAAGTCCTTAGCTCTGGAAACACCATATATTTT,CASSQVLSSGNTIYF
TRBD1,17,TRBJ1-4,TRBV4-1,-,TGCGCCAGCAGCCAAACCAGGGGGCGCGGAACTAATGAAAAACTGTTTTTT,CASSQTRGRGTNEKLFF
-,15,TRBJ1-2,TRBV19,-,TGTGCCAGTAGTATCAGCAGGAAGCTCCACTATGGCTACACCTTC,CASSISRKLHYGYTF
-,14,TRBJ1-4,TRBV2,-,TGTGCCAGCAGTGACTCTCGTGGGGGCGAAAAACTGTTTTTT,CASSDSRGGEKLFF
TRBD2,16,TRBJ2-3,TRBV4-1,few,TGCGCCAGCAGCCCGGGTCCTAGCGGGGGTATGGATACGCAGTATTTT,CASSPGPSGGMDTQYF
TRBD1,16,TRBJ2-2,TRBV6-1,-,TGTGCCAGCAGTGAAGCTTTCACAGGGGAAGCCGGGGAGCTGTTTTTT,CASSEAFTGEAGELFF
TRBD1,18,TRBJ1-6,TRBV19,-,TGTGCCAGTAGCGGCCGGGACAGACTTAACTCCTATAATTCACCCCTCCACTTT,CASSGRDRLNSYNSPLHF
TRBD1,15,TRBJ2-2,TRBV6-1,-,TGTGCCAGCCAAACCCAGGGGGCTGTCACCGGGGAGCTGTTTTTT,CASQTQGAVTGELFF
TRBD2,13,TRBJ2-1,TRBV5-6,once,TGTGCCAGCAGCCGGGGGGGGTCCGATGAGCAGTTCTTC,CASSRGGSDEQFF
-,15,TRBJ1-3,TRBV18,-,TGTGCCAGCTCACCAATCAGGGCCTCTGGAAACACCATATATTTT,CASSPIRASGNTIYF
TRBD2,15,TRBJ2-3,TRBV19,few,TGTGCCAGTAGTGTGCGGGCAGGGAGGGCGGATACGCAGTATTTT,CASSVRAGRADTQYF
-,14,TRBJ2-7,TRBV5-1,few,TGCGCCAGCAGCCAAACAGGGTCCTCCTACGAGCAGTACTTC,CASSQTGSSYEQYF
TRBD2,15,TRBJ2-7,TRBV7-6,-,TGTGCCAGCAGCGTACTAGCGGGGGGCCCCTACGAGCAGTACTTC,CASSVLAGGPYEQYF
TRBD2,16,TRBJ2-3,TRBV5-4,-,TGTGCCAGCAGCTTGGGACTAGCGGGTAGCACAGATACGCAGTATTTT,CASSLGLAGSTDTQYF
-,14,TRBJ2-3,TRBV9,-,TGTGCCAGCAGCTCTATCCCATCCACAGATACGCAGTATTTT,CASSSIPSTDTQYF
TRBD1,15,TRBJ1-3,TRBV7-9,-,TGTGCCAGCAGAGGGACAGGGCACTCTGGAAACACCATATATTTT,CASRGTGHSGNTIYF
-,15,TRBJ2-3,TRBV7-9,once,TGTGCCAGCAGCAAAGGACAGTCCTACACAGATACGCAGTATTTT,CASSKGQSYTDTQYF
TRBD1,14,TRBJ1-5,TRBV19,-,TGTGCCAGTAGTCAACGGCAGGGGGACCAGCCCCAGCATTTT,CASSQRQGDQPQHF
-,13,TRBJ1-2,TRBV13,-,TGTGCCAGCACTTTAGGGGTAGACTATGGCTACACCTTC,CASTLGVDYGYTF
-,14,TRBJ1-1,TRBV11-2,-,TGTGCCAGCAGCTCGGTCAGGGGGAACACTGAAGCTTTCTTT,CASSSVRGNTEAFF
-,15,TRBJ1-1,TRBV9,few,TGTGCCAGCAGCCCGGGTCCGAATCAGAACACTGAAGCTTTCTTT,CASSPGPNQNTEAFF
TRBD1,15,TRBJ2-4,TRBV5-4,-,TGTGCCAGCAGCTTGGAAACAGGGGGAGGTGACATTCAGTACTTC,CASSLETGGGDIQYF
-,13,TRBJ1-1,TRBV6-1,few,TGTGCCAGCAGTGAACGGGTAGACACTGAAGCTTTCTTT,CASSERVDTEAFF